This TCR beta chain originates from a study of CD8 T cells in Susac syndrome. Study outcomes and limitations: It was acknowledged by the study that relatively few individuals were included in its TCR sequencing and HLA analysis.

Sequencing of TCR beta was undertaken in CD8+ and CD4+ T cells derived from blood. The multiple sclerosis controls were treatment-naive patients with relapsing-remitting disease that was stable or active. The CDR3 runs to 18 residues. Trimming took off 2 bases at V and 2 bases at J, with 20 bases between the two ends. The germline gives CDR1 LNHDA, CDR2 SQIVND (reference sequence). RNA amounts of about 0.5 to 1 ug underwent reverse transcription with random hexamers. Amplification of the TCR beta CDR3 was carried out by immunoSEQ multiplex PCR, which spanned a total of 54 Vbeta and 13 Jbeta segments. A single record per CDR3 protein comes from TCRdb applying MiXCR to the immunoSEQ multiplex PCR reads. The sample has a few hundred thousand distinct CDR3 sequences; about 90% are singletons. Concerning this clonotype itself: As yet, its antigen is unknown.

The chain employs TRBV19 and TRBJ2-3; D remains unclear. This sequence was found in a human donor with multiple sclerosis. The sequencing sample was made of CD4+ T cells from PBMCs. CDR3 bases: TGTGCCAGTAGTATACAAGGTGTTAGGCGGACCCACACAGATACGCAGTATTTT. Protein: CASSIQGVRRTHTDTQYF.